One and the same sample provided the 16 T cell receptor beta chains below, sequenced in a study of blood T cell repertoires in COVID-19 (dated by TCRdb to between 2020 and 2021). The library was produced with the immunoSEQ multiplex PCR assay. The table comes from immuneACCESS by way of TCRdb, which keeps in-frame sequences with V and J called. Part of the clones is missing from these tables; in studies checked, under half for an unresolved V gene and the rest for unknown reasons. The sample data list roughly 200,000 clones, and just over 85% of these were observed just once. 1.5% of the sample comes from the top ten. Material for sequencing was peripheral blood. The receptors were gathered from a man younger than 35 with active or convalescent COVID-19.

The chain employs TRBV6-5 and TRBJ1-2; 9 positions match TRBD1. The J segment lost 8 bases and the V segment lost 5 bases, leaving 12 bases of the junction unmatched. The germline V gene has CDR1 MNHEY and CDR2 SVGAGI. This CDR3 is 15 amino acids long. In DNA, the CDR3 is TGTGCCAGCAGTCTTAACCCCGGGACAGGGCGCGGCTACACCTTC. Residues: CASSLNPGTGRGYTF.

This sequence joins TRBV5-8 and TRBJ2-5; 12 bases map to TRBD2. Germline V CDR1 and CDR2: SGHTS, YDEGEE. V was clipped by 6 bases and J by 5 bases; unmatched bases: 11. This CDR3 is 16 amino acids long. CDR3 nucleotide sequence: TGTGCCAGCATGGGCGTCAGGACTAGCGGGATGGAGACCCAGTACTTC. Its translation: CASMGVRTSGMETQYF.

This rearrangement joins TRBV19 to TRBJ1-1, with D possibly matching TRBD1 (6 bases). The CDR3 runs to 11 residues. Between the trimmed V and J ends, which lost 3 bases and 8 bases, there was a span of 7 bases. Germline V CDR1 and CDR2: LNHDA, SQIVND (reference sequence). DNA of the CDR3: TGTGCCAGTAGTATCGGACAGGAAGCTTTCTTT. Translating gives CASSIGQEAFF. Supplemented by reference TRBV19 and TRBJ1-1, the full variable domain reads DGGITQSPKYLFRKEGQNVTLSCEQNLNHDAMYWYRQDPGQGLRLIYYSQIVNDFQKGDIAEGYSVSREKKESFPLTVTSAQKNPTAFYLCASSIGQEAFFGQGTRLTVV.

The genes are TRBV28 and TRBJ1-2, with 11 nucleotides matching TRBD1. The CDR3 runs to 15 residues. Germline CDR1 MDHEN, CDR2 SYDVKM. J lost 5 bases, V lost 6 bases, and 8 bases had no gene match. CDR3 region: CASRTSGTGGYGYTF. The CDR3 nucleotides read TGTGCCAGCAGAACAAGCGGGACAGGGGGTTATGGCTACACCTTC.

The chain couples TRBV30 to TRBJ2-7; the D gene is possibly TRBD2 (6 bases). CDR1 GTSNPN and CDR2 SVGIG come from the germline V gene (reference sequence). This CDR3 spans 17 amino acids. Trimming removed 5 bases at V and 2 bases at J, with 25 bases between. The CDR3, as DNA: TGTGCCTGGTCGACCACCGGGACTCAGTCCTTTCCCTACGAGCAGTACTTC. Amino acid sequence: CAWSTTGTQSFPYEQYF.

This chain connects TRBV6-5 to TRBJ1-1; D is uncertain. CDR1 MNHEY and CDR2 SVGAGI come from the germline V gene. V lost 8 bases and J 0 bases, leaving 13 bases between the germline ends. The CDR3 runs to 14 residues. The CDR3 DNA is TGTGCCAGCCTTCGGCGGGGAATGAACACTGAAGCTTTCTTT. The encoded protein is CASLRRGMNTEAFF.

This rearrangement joins TRBV27 to TRBJ2-7, with 13 bases that match TRBD2. Germline CDR1 and CDR2: MNHEY and SMNVEV (reference sequence). With V trimmed by 5 bases and J by 0 bases, 4 bases remained unmatched. The CDR3 loop spans 16 amino acids. The DNA for the CDR3 is TGTGCCAGCAGTCTACTAGCGGGAGGGTCCTCCTACGAGCAGTACTTC. It codes for CASSLLAGGSSYEQYF.

This chain uses TRBV20-1 with TRBJ1-6; maybe TRBD1 (5 bases). V lost 3 bases and J lost 0, with 12 bases in between. Germline values: CDR1 DFQATT, CDR2 SNEGSKA (reference sequence). The length of the CDR3 is 16 residues. The CDR3 region is CSASRRVGSYNSPLHF. The CDR3, as DNA: TGCAGTGCTAGTCGCAGGGTGGGCTCCTATAATTCACCCCTCCACTTT.

This rearrangement joins TRBV14 to TRBJ2-2, with D perhaps TRBD2 (6 bases). V was cut by 8 bases and J by 1 base, with 17 bases left in between. The CDR3 totals 16 residues. Per germline, CDR1 SGHDN and CDR2 FVKESK. The CDR3 here is CASALLGGVNTGELFF. For the CDR3, the DNA is TGTGCCAGCGCCCTTCTGGGCGGGGTGAACACCGGGGAGCTGTTTTTT.

The chain uses TRBV30 and TRBJ2-3; 7 nucleotides agree with TRBD2. Trimming took 2 bases from V and 6 from J; bases not matched to a gene: 11. This CDR3 comprises 15 residues. CDR1 is GTSNPN and CDR2 is SVGIG in the germline V gene (reference sequence). DNA for the CDR3: TGTGCCTGGAGTACTGGGGCCCCCGGGAGGGATACGCAGTATTTT. Amino acids: CAWSTGAPGRDTQYF.

The rearrangement links TRBV15 to TRBJ2-1, with D perhaps TRBD2 (6 bases). Trimming removed 4 bases from V and 4 bases from J, with 14 bases in between. There are 15 residues in the CDR3. Germline lookup yields CDR1 LNHNV and CDR2 YYDKDF (reference sequence). CDR3 residues: CATSTRGLNYNEQFF. The CDR3 coding sequence is TGTGCCACCAGCACGCGGGGCCTCAATTACAATGAGCAGTTCTTC.

This clone was seen just once. This rearrangement joins TRBV7-6 to TRBJ2-2; 8 positions agree with TRBD1. V gave up 5 bases and J gave up 7 bases; unmatched junction bases: 9. The CDR3 consists of 15 residues. CDR1 SGHVS and CDR2 FNYEAQ come from the germline V gene. CDR3 nucleotides: TGTGCCAGCAGCCCGGACAGGGCATCAGGCGGGGAGCTGTTTTTT. Amino acid sequence: CASSPDRASGGELFF.

J is TRBJ2-7 and V is TRBV21-1; the D segment call TRBD2 is taken from the table without a DNA check. TRBV21-1 is a known pseudogene. This CDR3 is 15 amino acids long. CDR3 protein: CASSNYTGRRVEQYF. The CDR3 region has the DNA TGTGCCAGCAGCAATTACACGGGAAGGCGAGTAGAGCAGTACTTC.

J is TRBJ1-6 and V is TRBV5-4, with 8 bases lining up with TRBD1. Germline values: CDR1 SGHNT, CDR2 YYREEE (reference sequence). Losses at the gene ends were 4 bases for V and 5 bases for J; bases not matched to a gene: 5. The CDR3 covers 15 residues. The CDR3 reads CASSPMDRDNSPLHF. The CDR3 region has the DNA TGTGCCAGCAGCCCCATGGACAGGGATAATTCACCCCTCCACTTT.

The V gene is TRBV25-1, the J gene TRBJ2-2; D perhaps matches TRBD1 (6 bases). Trimming stripped 6 bases from V and 2 bases from J, with 10 bases between. Germline V gene lookup returns CDR1 MGHDK and CDR2 SYGVNS. The CDR3 length is 14 residues. The CDR3 sequence: CASRADRNTGELFF. The CDR3, as DNA: TGTGCCAGCAGAGCGGACAGAAACACCGGGGAGCTGTTTTTT.

The gene calls are TRBV7-2 and TRBJ2-7, with TRBD1 identical over 9 bases. CDR1 and CDR2 from the germline V gene are SGHTA and FQGNSA. V lost 6 bases and J lost 0; bases outside the gene matches: 3. The CDR3 runs to 14 residues. The chain's CDR3 is CASRRDRDSYEQYF. In DNA form, the CDR3 reads TGTGCCAGCAGACGGGACAGGGACTCCTACGAGCAGTACTTC.